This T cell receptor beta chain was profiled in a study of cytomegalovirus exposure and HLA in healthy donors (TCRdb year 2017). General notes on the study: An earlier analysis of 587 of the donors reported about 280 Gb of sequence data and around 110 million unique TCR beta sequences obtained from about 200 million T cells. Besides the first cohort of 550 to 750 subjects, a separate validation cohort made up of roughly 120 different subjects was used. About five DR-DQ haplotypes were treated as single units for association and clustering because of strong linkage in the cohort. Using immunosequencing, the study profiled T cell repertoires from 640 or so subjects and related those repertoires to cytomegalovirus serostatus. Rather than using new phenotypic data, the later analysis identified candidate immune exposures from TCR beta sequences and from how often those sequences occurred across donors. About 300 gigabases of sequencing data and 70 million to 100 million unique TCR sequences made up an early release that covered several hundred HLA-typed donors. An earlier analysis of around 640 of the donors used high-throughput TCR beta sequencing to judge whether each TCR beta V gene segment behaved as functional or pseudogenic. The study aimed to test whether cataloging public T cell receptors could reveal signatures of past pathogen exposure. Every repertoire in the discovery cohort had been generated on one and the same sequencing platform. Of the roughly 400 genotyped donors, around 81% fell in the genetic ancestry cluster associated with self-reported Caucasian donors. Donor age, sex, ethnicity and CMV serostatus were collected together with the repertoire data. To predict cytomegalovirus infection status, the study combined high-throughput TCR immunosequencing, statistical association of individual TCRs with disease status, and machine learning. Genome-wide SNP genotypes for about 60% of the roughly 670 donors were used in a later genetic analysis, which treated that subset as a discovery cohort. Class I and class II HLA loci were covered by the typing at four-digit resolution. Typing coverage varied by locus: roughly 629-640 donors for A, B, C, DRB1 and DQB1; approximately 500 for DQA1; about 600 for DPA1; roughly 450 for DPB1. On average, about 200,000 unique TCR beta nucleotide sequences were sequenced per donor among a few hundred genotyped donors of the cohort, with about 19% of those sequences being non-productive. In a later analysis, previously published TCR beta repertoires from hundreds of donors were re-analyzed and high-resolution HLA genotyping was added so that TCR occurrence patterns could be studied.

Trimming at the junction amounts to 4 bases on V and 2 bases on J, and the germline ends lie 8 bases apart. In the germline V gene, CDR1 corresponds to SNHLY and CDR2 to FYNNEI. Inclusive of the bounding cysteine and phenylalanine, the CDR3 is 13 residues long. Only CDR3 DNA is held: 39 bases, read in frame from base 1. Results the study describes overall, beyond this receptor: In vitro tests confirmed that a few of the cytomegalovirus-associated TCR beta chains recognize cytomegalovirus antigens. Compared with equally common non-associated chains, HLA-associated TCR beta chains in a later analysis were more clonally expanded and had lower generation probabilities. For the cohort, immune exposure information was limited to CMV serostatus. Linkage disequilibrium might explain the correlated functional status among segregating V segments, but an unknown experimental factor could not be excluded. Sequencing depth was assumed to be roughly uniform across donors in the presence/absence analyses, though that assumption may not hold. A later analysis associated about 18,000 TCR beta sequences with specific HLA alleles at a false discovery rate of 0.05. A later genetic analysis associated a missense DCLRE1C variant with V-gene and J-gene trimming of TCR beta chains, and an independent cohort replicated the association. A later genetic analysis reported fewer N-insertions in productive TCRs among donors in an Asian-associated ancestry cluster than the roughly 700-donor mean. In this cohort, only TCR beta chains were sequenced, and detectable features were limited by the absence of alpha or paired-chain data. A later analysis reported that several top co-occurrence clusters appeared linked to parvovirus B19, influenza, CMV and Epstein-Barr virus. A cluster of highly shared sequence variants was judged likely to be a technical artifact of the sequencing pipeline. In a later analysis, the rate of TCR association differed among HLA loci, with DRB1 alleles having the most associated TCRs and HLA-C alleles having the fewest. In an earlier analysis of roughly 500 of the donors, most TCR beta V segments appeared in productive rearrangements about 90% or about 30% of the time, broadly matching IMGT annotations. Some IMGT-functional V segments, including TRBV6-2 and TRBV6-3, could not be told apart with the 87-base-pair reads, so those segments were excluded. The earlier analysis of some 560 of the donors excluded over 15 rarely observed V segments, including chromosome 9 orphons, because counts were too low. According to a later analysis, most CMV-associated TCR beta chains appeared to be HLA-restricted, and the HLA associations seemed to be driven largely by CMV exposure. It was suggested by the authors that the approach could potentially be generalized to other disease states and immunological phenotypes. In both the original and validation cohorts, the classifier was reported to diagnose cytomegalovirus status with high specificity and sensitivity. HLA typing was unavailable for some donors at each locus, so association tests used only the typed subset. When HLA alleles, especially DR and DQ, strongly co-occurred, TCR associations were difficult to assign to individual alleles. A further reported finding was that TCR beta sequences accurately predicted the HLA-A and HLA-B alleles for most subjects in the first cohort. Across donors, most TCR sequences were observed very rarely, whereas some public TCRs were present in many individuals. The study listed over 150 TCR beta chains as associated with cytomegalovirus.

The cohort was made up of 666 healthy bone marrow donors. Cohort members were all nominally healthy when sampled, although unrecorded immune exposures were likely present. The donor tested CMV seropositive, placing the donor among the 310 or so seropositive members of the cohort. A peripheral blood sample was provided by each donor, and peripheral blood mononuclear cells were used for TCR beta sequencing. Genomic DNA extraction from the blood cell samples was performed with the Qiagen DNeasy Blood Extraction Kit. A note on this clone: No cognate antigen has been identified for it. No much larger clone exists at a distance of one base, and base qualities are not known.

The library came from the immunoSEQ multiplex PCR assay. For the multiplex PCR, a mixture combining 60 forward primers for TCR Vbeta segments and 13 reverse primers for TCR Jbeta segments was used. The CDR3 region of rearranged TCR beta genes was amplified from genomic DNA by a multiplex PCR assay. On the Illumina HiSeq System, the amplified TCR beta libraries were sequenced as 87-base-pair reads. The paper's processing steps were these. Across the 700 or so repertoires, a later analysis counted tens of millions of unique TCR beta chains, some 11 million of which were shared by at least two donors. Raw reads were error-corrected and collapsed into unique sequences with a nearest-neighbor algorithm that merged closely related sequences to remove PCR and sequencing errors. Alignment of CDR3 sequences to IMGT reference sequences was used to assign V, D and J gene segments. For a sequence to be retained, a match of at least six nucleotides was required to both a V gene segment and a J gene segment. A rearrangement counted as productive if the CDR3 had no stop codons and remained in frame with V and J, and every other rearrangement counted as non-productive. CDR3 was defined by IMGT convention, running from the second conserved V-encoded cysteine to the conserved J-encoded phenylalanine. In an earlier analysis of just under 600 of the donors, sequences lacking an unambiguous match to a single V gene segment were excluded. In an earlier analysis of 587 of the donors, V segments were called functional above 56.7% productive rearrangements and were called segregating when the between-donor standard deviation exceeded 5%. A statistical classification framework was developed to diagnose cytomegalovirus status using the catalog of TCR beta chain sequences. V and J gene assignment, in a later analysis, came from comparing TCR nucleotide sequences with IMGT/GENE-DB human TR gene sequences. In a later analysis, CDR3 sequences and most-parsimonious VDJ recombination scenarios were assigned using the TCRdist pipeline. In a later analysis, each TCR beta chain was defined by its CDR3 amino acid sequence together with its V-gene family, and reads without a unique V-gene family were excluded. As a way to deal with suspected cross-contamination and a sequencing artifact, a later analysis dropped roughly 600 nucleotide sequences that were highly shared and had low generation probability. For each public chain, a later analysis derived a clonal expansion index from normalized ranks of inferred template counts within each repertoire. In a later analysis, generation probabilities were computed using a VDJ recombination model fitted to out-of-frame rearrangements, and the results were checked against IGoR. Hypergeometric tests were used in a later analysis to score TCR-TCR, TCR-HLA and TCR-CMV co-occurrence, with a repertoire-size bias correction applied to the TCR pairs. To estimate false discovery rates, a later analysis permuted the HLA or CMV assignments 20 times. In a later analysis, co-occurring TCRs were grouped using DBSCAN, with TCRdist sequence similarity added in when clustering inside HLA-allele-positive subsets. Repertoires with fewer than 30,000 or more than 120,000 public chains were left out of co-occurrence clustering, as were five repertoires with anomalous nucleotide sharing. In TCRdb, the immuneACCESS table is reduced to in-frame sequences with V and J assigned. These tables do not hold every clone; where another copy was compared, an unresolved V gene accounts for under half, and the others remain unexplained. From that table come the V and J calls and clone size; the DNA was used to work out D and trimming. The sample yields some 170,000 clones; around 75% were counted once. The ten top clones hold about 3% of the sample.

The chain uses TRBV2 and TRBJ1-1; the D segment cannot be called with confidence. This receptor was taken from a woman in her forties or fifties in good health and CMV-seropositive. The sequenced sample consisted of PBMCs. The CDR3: CASSGAPNTEAFF. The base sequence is TGTGCCAGCAGTGGCGCCCCAAACACTGAAGCTTTCTTT.